These 22 T cell receptor beta chains came from one sample sequenced in a study of T cells in Graves' hyperthyroidism and ophthalmopathy. TCR beta CDR3 regions were amplified from RNA. TCR CDR3 underwent first-round RT-PCR with the HTBI primer set. Via MiXCR, TCRdb re-called the multiplex PCR reads, giving one row per CDR3 protein. The sample records hundreds of thousands of distinct CDR3 sequences, around 15% being singletons. Sequenced input: blood. Receptors were obtained from an older woman with Graves' ophthalmopathy.

This clonotype was counted a few times. The chain couples TRBV10-3 to TRBJ2-5; D not certain. Between the trimmed V and J ends, which lost 0 bases and 5 bases, there was a span of 13 bases. CDR1 ENHRY and CDR2 SYGVKD come from the germline V gene. The CDR3 spans 15 residues. CDR3 residues: CAISESLGSRETQYF. Here the CDR3 DNA reads TGTGCCATCAGTGAGTCTCTAGGCAGTCGGGAGACCCAGTACTTC.

On this clonotype itself: A much larger clone sits a single nucleotide away, making a read error possible. The chain employs TRBV2 and TRBJ1-1; 10 bases agree with TRBD1. Germline values: CDR1 SNHLY, CDR2 FYNNEI. This CDR3 comprises 16 residues. V shed 4 bases, J shed 0 bases, and the junction held 5 bases outside the gene matches. The CDR3 spells CASSAWTGGMNTEAFF. CDR3 nucleotides: TGTGCCAGCAGTGCATGGACAGGGGGAATGAACACTGAAGCTTTCTTT. Full variable domain (missing parts from reference TRBV2 and TRBJ1-1): EPEVTQTPSHQVTQMGQEVILRCVPISNHLYFYWYRQILGQKVEFLVSFYNNEISEKSEIFDDQFSVERPDGSNFTLKIRSTKLEDSAMYFCASSAWTGGMNTEAFFGQGTRLTVV.

This clonotype was seen only a few times. The chain uses TRBV12-3 or TRBV12-4 and TRBJ1-1; 11 positions agree with TRBD1. V shed 6 bases and J 4 bases; nucleotides not matched to a gene: 4. The CDR3 is 14 residues long. DNA of the CDR3: TGTGCCAGCAGGGGACAGGGGGAGGTCACTGAAGCTTTCTTT. Encoded protein: CASRGQGEVTEAFF.

This clonotype was recorded many times. The chain uses TRBV6-1 and TRBJ1-5, with 11 bases lining up with TRBD1. V dropped 3 bases and J dropped 3; count of bases not matched to a gene: 4. This CDR3 comprises 16 residues. Per the germline V gene, CDR1 is MNHNS and CDR2 is SASEGT. The CDR3 loop reads CASSDRDRGFNQPQHF. CDR3 coding DNA: TGTGCCAGCAGTGATAGGGACAGGGGGTTCAATCAGCCCCAGCATTTT.

The CDR3 protein is CASSERAGGALLEPQHF. The DNA for the CDR3 is TGTGCCAGCAGTGAAAGGGCAGGGGGCGCCCTTTTGGAGCCCCAGCATTTT. The chain is built from TRBV6-1 and TRBJ1-5, with 8 bases lining up with TRBD1. The V gene end was trimmed by 2 bases and the J gene end by 8 bases; junction bases not matched to a gene: 14. Germline lookup yields CDR1 MNHNS and CDR2 SASEGT. This CDR3 contains 17 residues.

This clonotype was seen repeatedly, ten times or more. The chain uses TRBV28 and TRBJ1-2; no definite D call. V lost 3 bases, J lost 5 bases, and 10 bases lay in between. The CDR3 runs to 13 residues. The V gene's germline CDR1 is MDHEN and CDR2 SYDVKM. The CDR3 DNA reads TGTGCCAGCAGTTTGGTGGGGTCTTATGGCTACACCTTC. Protein product: CASSLVGSYGYTF.

In this sample, this clonotype turned up many times. The chain joins TRBV7-3 to TRBJ2-5, with D unclear. This CDR3 has 15 residues. The V gene lost 1 base and the J gene lost 1 base, with 10 bases spanning the gap. Germline values: CDR1 SGHTA, CDR2 FQGTGA. The CDR3 loop reads CASSLRGGLQETQYF. The CDR3, as DNA: TGTGCCAGCAGCTTAAGAGGCGGTCTCCAAGAGACCCAGTACTTC.

The gene calls are TRBV12-3 or TRBV12-4 and TRBJ2-7; 7 bases map to TRBD2. The V and J ends lost 4 bases and 7 bases, in that order; junction bases with no gene match: 13. The CDR3 contains 15 residues. The CDR3 bases are TGTGCCAGCAGTTGGTCCCGGGGGGTCGCCGGGGAGCAGTACTTC. Translating it yields CASSWSRGVAGEQYF.

The CDR3 bases are TGTGCCAGCAGCCCTCAGCTCTCTTTGAACACTGAAGCTTTCTTT. This codes for CASSPQLSLNTEAFF. The genes are TRBV6-1 and TRBJ1-1; D call uncertain. V was shortened by 6 bases and J by 0 bases, with 14 bases between the two germline ends. The CDR3 runs 15 residues. Germline CDR1 reads MNHNS; CDR2 reads SASEGT.

This clonotype showed up many times. The V call is TRBV11-2, the J call TRBJ1-4, with D perhaps TRBD1 (5 bases). V lost 7 bases and J 8 bases, leaving 11 bases between the germline ends. Germline lookup yields CDR1 SGHAT and CDR2 FQNNGV. CDR3 length: 12 amino acids. CDR3 protein: CASTLWGEKLFF. CDR3 coding DNA: TGTGCCAGCACCCTATGGGGCGAAAAACTGTTTTTT.

Only a few counts were recorded for this clonotype. With a much larger clone just one base away, this may be a read error. This chain uses TRBV6-1 with TRBJ2-7; 7 bases match TRBD1. CDR3 length equals 15 residues. The V gene's germline CDR1 is MNHNS and CDR2 SASEGT. CDR3 amino acids: CASRPALTGSNEQHF. CDR3 sequence (DNA): TGTGCCAGCAGACCCGCCTTGACAGGGTCGAACGAGCAGCACTTC.

The gene calls are TRBV28 and TRBJ2-5; D may be TRBD1 (5 bases). The CDR3 runs 14 residues. Per the germline V gene, CDR1 is MDHEN and CDR2 is SYDVKM. Trimming left V 6 bases short and J 4 bases short, with 15 bases between. CDR3 sequence reads: CASRPGHPLETQYF. In DNA form, the CDR3 reads TGTGCCAGCAGACCCGGACACCCCTTAGAGACCCAGTACTTC.

This clonotype occurred many times. The J gene is TRBJ1-5, the V gene TRBV3-1; D is possibly TRBD1 (5 bases). The V end was cut by 0 bases, the J end by 2 bases, with 8 bases between. This CDR3 is 15 amino acids long. Per the germline V gene, CDR1 is LGHDT and CDR2 is YNNKEL (reference sequence). The CDR3 DNA follows: TGTGCCAGCAGCCAAGATGCGGGGGGCAATCAGCCCCAGCATTTT. Amino acids: CASSQDAGGNQPQHF.

This clonotype came up many times. V is TRBV24-1 and J is TRBJ2-1, with unresolved D. Germline CDR1 KGHDR, CDR2 SFDVKD. The CDR3 runs to 15 residues. The V end lost 3 bases, the J end lost 0 bases, and 8 bases lay between the germline ends. The chain's CDR3 is CATSDIDTSYNEQFF. The CDR3 nucleotides are TGTGCCACCAGTGATATAGATACCTCCTACAATGAGCAGTTCTTC.

The table lists this clonotype with many counts. The genes are TRBV3-1 and TRBJ1-1, with TRBD1 matching over 12 bases. Germline loops: CDR1 LGHDT, CDR2 YNNKEL (reference sequence). With 4 bases clipped from V and 6 bases from J, the junction kept 3 bases outside the gene matches. The CDR3 contains 14 residues. DNA of the CDR3: TGTGCCAGCAGCCTGGGACAGGGGGCCGCTGAAGCTTTCTTT. It is translated as CASSLGQGAAEAFF.

This clonotype was counted only a few times. The V gene is TRBV7-3, the J gene TRBJ2-1, with 11 bases identical to TRBD2. J was trimmed by 8 bases and V by 4 bases; bases with no gene match: 4. CDR3 length: 14 residues. Germline CDR1 and CDR2: SGHTA and FQGTGA. The CDR3 nucleotides read TGTGCCAGCAGCTCCGGGACTAGCGGTGATGAGCAGTTCTTC. Amino acid sequence: CASSSGTSGDEQFF.

This clonotype came up many times. The chain links TRBV27 to TRBJ1-5; weak D call: TRBD1 (6 bases). Trimming took 7 bases from V and 6 from J, leaving 19 bases between them. The CDR3 loop spans 15 amino acids. The germline V gene encodes CDR1 MNHEY and CDR2 SMNVEV (reference sequence). The DNA of the CDR3 is TGTGCCAGCACACCCGACAGGCCGAGGGTTCAGCCCCAGCATTTT. It specifies CASTPDRPRVQPQHF.

The chain has TRBV7-9 and TRBJ2-2; the match to TRBD1 covers 8 bases. Germline V lookup: CDR1 SEHNR, CDR2 FQNEAQ (reference sequence). V trimming: 7 bases; J trimming: 2 bases; junction bases outside the gene matches: 12. The CDR3 consists of 17 residues. CDR3 in DNA: TGTGCCAGCACCAACCTCCTCGGACAGGGTAACACCGGGGAGCTGTTTTTT. Translating gives CASTNLLGQGNTGELFF.

This clonotype was observed at least ten times. The V and J genes are TRBV5-8 and TRBJ1-1; TRBD1 aligns across 7 bases. The CDR3 loop spans 16 amino acids. The germline CDR1 and CDR2 sequences are SGHTS and YDEGEE. The ends lost 0 bases at V and 1 base at J; junction bases unmatched: 6. DNA for the CDR3: TGTGCCAGCAGCTTGGCCGGCAGGGGGTCGAACACTGAAGCTTTCTTT. This translates into CASSLAGRGSNTEAFF.

This clonotype showed up many times. Written as DNA, the CDR3 is TGCAGTGCTAGACCCCAAAGGGGACAGGTTGCTGATCAGCCCCAGCATTTT. Translated: CSARPQRGQVADQPQHF. The rearrangement uses TRBV20-1 and TRBJ1-5, with TRBD1 identical over 8 bases. J was trimmed by 5 bases and V by 2 bases; bases with no gene match: 14. There are 17 residues in the CDR3. From germline, CDR1 is DFQATT and CDR2 SNEGSKA (reference sequence).

This clonotype was counted at least ten times. The chain employs TRBV7-9 and TRBJ2-5; 7 bases are a match to TRBD1. The CDR3 has 15 amino acids. The V segment lost 5 bases and the J segment 3 bases; nucleotides outside the gene matches: 9. Germline values: CDR1 SEHNR, CDR2 FQNEAQ (reference sequence). CDR3 DNA: TGTGCCAGCAGCCCCCGGTCGGGGACAGAAGAGACCCAGTACTTC. It translates to CASSPRSGTEETQYF.

This clonotype was recorded many times. The chain combines TRBV28 with TRBJ1-6; possible D gene TRBD1, 5 bases. Germline CDR1 is MDHEN and CDR2 is SYDVKM. CDR3 length: 13 residues. The V gene lost 4 bases and the J gene lost 8 bases, with 9 bases spanning the gap. The CDR3 is CASSSDSYSPLHF. CDR3 sequence (DNA): TGTGCCAGCAGTTCCGACAGTTATTCACCCCTCCACTTT.